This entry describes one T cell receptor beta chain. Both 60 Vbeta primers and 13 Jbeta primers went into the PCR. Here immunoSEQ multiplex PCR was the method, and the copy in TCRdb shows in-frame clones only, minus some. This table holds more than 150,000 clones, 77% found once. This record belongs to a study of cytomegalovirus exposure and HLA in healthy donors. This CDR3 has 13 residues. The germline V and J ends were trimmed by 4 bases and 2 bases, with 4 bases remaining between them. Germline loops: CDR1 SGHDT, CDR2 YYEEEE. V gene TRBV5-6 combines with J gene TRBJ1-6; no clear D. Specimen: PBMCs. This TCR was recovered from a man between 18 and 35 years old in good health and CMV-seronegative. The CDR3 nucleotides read TGTGCCAGCAGCCCCACCTATAATTCACCCCTCCACTTT. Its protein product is CASSPTYNSPLHF.